This T cell receptor (beta chain) was identified in a study of long-term antiretroviral therapy in people with HIV. Runs used v3.0 of the immunoSEQ assay and were done at survey level. Each sample aimed for 40,000-50,000 sequenced T-cell genomes. Sequenced by immunoSEQ multiplex PCR; TCRdb stores in-frame clones only, minus some. The data contain 30,000 to 40,000 clones, 70% to 90% of them seen just once; the ten biggest clones take up approximately 13%. A remark on this clone: What it binds is unknown.

Study outcomes and limitations: From the mid-2000s to the late 2010s, blood was obtained, possibly while participants received older ART regimens. Repertoires looked antigen-experienced, with only a slight naive shift after ART. Investigators report no available data on ART adherence, viral resistance or therapy changes.

Trimming pared 1 base from V and 7 bases from J, leaving 11 bases between. The V gene's germline CDR1 is SGHDN and CDR2 FVKESK. CDR3 length equals 14 residues. The rearrangement uses TRBV14 and TRBJ2-1; TRBD2 might be the D (5 bases). The sequencing used unsorted PBMCs, collected 1.1 years after starting antiretroviral therapy. The clonotype comes from a man between 18 and 35 years old with HIV. CDR3 DNA: TGTGCCAGCAGCCAAGTATGGACTTCAAATGAGCAGTTCTTC. This gives the protein CASSQVWTSNEQFF.